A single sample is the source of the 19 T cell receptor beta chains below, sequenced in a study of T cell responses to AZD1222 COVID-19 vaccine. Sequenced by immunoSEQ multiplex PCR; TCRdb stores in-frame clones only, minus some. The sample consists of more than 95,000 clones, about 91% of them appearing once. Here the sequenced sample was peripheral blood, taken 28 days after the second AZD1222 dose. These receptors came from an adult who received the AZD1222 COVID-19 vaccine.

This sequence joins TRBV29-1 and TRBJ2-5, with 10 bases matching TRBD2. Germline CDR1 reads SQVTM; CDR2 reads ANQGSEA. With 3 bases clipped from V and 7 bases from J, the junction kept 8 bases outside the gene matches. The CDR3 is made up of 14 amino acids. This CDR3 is CSVDGGSGRGTQYF. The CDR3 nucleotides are TGCAGCGTTGATGGTGGAAGCGGGAGGGGGACCCAGTACTTC.

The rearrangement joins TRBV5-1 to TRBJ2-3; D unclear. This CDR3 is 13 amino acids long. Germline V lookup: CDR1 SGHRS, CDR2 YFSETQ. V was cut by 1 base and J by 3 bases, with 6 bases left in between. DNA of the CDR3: TGCGCCAGCAGCTTGAGGGAAACAGATACGCAGTATTTT. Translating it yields CASSLRETDTQYF.

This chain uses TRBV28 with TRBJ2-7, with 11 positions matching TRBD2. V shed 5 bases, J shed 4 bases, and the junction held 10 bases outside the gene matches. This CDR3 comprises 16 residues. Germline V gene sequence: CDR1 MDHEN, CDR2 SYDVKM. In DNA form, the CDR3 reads TGTGCCAGCAGTCCCCGGGGTAGCGGGAGGGGATACGAGCAGTACTTC. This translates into CASSPRGSGRGYEQYF. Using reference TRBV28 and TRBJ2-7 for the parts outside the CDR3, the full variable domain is DVKVTQSSRYLVKRTGEKVFLECVQDMDHENMFWYRQDPGLGLRLIYFSYDVKMKEKGDIPEGYSVSREKKERFSLILESASTNQTSMYLCASSPRGSGRGYEQYFGPGTRLTVT.

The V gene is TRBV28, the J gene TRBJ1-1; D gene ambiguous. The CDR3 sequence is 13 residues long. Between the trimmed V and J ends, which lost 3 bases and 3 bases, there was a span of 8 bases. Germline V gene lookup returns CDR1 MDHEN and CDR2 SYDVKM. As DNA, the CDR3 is TGTGCCAGCAGTTTTGAATGGGACACTGAAGCTTTCTTT. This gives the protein CASSFEWDTEAFF.

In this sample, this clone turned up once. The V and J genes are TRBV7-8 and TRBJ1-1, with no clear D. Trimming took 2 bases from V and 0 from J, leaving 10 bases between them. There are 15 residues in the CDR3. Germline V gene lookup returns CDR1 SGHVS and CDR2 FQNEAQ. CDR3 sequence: CASSLSDIMNTEAFF. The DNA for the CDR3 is TGTGCCAGCAGCTTATCCGATATCATGAACACTGAAGCTTTCTTT.

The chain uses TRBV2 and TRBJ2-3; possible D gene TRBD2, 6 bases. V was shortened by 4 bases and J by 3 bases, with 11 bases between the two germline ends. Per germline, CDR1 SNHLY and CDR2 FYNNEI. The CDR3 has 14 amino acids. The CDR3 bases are TGTGCCAGCAGTGGGTTTGGGGGGACAGATACGCAGTATTTT. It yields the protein CASSGFGGTDTQYF. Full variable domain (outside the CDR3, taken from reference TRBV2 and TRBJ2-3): EPEVTQTPSHQVTQMGQEVILRCVPISNHLYFYWYRQILGQKVEFLVSFYNNEISEKSEIFDDQFSVERPDGSNFTLKIRSTKLEDSAMYFCASSGFGGTDTQYFGPGTRLTVL.

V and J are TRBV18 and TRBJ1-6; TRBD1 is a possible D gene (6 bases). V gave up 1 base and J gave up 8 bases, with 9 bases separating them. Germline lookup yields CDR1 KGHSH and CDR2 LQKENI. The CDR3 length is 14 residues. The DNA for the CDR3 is TGTGCCAGCTCACCACTGGCAGGGGATTCACCCCTCCACTTT. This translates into CASSPLAGDSPLHF.

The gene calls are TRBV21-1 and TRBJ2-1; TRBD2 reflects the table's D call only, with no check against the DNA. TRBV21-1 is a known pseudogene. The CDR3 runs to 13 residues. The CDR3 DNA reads TGTGCCAGCAGCTCCCGGAGGAGAGCTGAGCAGTTCTTC. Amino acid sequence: CASSSRRRAEQFF.

CDR3 nucleotides: TGTGCCAGCAGTTACCTGGGAAGCTATGGCTACACCTTC. Protein product: CASSYLGSYGYTF. The chain links TRBV6-5 to TRBJ1-2; D is unclear. CDR3 length equals 13 residues. The germline gives CDR1 MNHEY, CDR2 SVGAGI. Between the trimmed V and J ends, which lost 2 bases and 4 bases, there was a span of 8 bases.

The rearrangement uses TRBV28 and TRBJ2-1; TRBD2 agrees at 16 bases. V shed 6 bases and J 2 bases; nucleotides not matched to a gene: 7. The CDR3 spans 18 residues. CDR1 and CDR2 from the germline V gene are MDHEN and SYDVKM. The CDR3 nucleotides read TGTGCCAGCAGAGGAACCGGGACTAGCGGGAGGGCCTACAATGAGCAGTTCTTC. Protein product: CASRGTGTSGRAYNEQFF.

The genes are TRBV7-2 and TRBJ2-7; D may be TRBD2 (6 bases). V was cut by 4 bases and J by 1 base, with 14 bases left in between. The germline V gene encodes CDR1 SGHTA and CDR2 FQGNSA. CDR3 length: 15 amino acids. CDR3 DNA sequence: TGTGCCAGCAGCTCCCTTAGCGGTCTTTCCTACGAGCAGTACTTC. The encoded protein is CASSSLSGLSYEQYF.

The CDR3 DNA sequence: TGTGCCAGCAGTCCGGGACAGGGGGCCACTGAAGCTTTCTTT. Translated, it gives CASSPGQGATEAFF. The chain uses TRBV6-5 and TRBJ1-1, with 12 bases identical to TRBD1. J was trimmed by 4 bases and V by 5 bases; bases with no gene match: 2. The CDR3 contains 14 residues. Per the germline V gene, CDR1 is MNHEY and CDR2 is SVGAGI.

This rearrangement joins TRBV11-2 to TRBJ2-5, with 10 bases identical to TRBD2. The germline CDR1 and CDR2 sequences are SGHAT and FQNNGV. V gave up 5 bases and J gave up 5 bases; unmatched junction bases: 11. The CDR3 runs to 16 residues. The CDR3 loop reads CASSNPSGRVRETQYF. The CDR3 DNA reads TGTGCCAGCAGCAATCCAAGCGGGAGGGTTAGGGAGACCCAGTACTTC.

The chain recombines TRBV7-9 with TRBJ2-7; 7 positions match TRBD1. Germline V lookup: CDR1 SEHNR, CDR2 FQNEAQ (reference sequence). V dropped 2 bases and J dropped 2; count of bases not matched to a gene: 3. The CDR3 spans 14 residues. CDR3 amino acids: CASSLTGQPYEQYF. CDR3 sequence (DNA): TGTGCCAGCAGCTTAACGGGACAGCCCTACGAGCAGTACTTC.

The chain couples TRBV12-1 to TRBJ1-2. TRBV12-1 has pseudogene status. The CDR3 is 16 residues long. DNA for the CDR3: TGTGCCAGCATCCCCGGCATAGGCGGGCCTAACTATGGCTACACCTTC. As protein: CASIPGIGGPNYGYTF.

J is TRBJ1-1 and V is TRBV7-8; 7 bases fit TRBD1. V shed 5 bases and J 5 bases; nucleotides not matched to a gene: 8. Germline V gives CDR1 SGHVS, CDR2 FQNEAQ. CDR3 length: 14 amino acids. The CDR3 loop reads CASSLRQGKTEAFF. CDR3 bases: TGTGCCAGCAGCCTGAGACAGGGTAAAACTGAAGCTTTCTTT.

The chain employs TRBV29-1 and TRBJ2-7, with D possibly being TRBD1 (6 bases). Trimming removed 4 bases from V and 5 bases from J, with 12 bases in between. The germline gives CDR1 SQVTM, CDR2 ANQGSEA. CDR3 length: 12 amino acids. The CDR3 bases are TGCAGCGTTGGGTGGGCAGGGGACGAGCAGTACTTC. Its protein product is CSVGWAGDEQYF.

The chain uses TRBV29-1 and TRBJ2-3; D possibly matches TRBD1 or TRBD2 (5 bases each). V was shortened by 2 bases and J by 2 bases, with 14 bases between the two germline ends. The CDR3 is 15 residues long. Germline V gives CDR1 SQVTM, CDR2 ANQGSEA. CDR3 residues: CSVESGQLTTDTQYF. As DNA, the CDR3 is TGCAGCGTTGAATCGGGGCAGCTCACCACAGATACGCAGTATTTT.

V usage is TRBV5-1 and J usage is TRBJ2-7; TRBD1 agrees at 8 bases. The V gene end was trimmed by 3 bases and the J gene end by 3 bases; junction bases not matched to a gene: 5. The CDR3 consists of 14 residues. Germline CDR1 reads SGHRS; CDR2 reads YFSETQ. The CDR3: CASSYDGTGYEQYF. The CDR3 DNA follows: TGCGCCAGCAGCTACGACGGGACAGGCTACGAGCAGTACTTC.